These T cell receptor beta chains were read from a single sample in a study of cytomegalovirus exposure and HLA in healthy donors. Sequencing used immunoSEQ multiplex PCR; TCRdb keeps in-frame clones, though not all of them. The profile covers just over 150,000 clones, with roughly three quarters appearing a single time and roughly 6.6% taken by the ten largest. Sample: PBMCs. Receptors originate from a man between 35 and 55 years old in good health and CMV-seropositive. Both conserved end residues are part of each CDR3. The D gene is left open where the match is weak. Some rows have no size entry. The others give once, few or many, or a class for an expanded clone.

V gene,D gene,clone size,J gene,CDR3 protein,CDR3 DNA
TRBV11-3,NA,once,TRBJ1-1,CASSYAGANTEAFF,TGTGCCAGCAGCTACGCAGGGGCGAACACTGAAGCTTTCTTT
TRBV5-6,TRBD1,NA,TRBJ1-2,CASSWMGQGINYGYTF,TGTGCCAGCAGCTGGATGGGACAGGGGATTAACTATGGCTACACCTTC
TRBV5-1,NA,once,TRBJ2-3,CASSFGLTSTDTQYF,TGCGCCAGCAGCTTTGGACTTACTAGCACAGATACGCAGTATTTT
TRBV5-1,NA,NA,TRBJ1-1,CASSPRGVAMNTEAFF,TGCGCCAGCAGCCCCCGGGGAGTCGCCATGAACACTGAAGCTTTCTTT
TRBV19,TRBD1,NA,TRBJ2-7,CASSQGAREQYF,TGTGCCAGTAGTCAGGGGGCGCGGGAGCAGTACTTC
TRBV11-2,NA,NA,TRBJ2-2,CASSFSPGANTGELFF,TGTGCCAGCAGCTTTTCCCCAGGGGCCAACACCGGGGAGCTGTTTTTT
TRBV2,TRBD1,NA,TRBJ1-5,CASSQSPGQGGQPQHF,TGTGCCAGCAGCCAGAGCCCGGGACAGGGGGGTCAGCCCCAGCATTTT
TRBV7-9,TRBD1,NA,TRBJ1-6,CASSATRQGGNSPLHF,TGTGCCAGCAGCGCAACCCGACAGGGGGGGAATTCACCCCTCCACTTT
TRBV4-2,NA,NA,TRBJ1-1,CASSQARNTEAFF,TGTGCCAGCAGCCAAGCTCGGAACACTGAAGCTTTCTTT
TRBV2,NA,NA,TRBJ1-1,CASTPGAVGYTEAFF,TGTGCCAGCACACCAGGGGCCGTTGGGTACACTGAAGCTTTCTTT
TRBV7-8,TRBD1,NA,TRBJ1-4,CASSRQGGIATNEKLFF,TGTGCCAGCAGCCGACAGGGGGGAATCGCAACTAATGAAAAACTGTTTTTT
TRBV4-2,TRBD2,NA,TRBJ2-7,CASSQAGGSYEQYF,TGTGCCAGCAGCCAAGCGGGGGGATCCTACGAGCAGTACTTC
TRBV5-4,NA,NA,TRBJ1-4,CASSSAGATNEKLFF,TGTGCCAGCAGCTCCGCGGGTGCAACTAATGAAAAACTGTTTTTT
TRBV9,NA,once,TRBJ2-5,CASSVALGWETQYF,TGTGCCAGCAGCGTAGCTCTGGGCTGGGAGACCCAGTACTTC